The 17 T cell receptor beta chains presented below share a single source sample, sequenced in a study of siplizumab effects on memory and regulatory T cells. TCRdb's table, derived via immunoSEQ multiplex PCR, lists solely in-frame clones and lacks some. The sample includes 110,000 or so clones, about 93% of them seen just once. Sequencing was carried out using CD4+ T cells sorted from blood. The receptors come from a human donor in good health.

The V and J genes are TRBV18 and TRBJ1-3, with D tentatively TRBD1 (6 bases). Germline lookup yields CDR1 KGHSH and CDR2 LQKENI. V dropped 1 base and J dropped 4 bases, with 23 bases sitting between them. This CDR3 spans 19 amino acids. CDR3 DNA: TGTGCCAGCTCACCACTGTATAGCGGGGGGCGGTTAAGGGGAAACACCATATATTTT. Translation: CASSPLYSGGRLRGNTIYF.

The CDR3: CASSAGCGYTF. The CDR3 region has the DNA TGTGCCAGCAGTGCAGGGTGTGGCTACACCTTC. The chain recombines TRBV2 with TRBJ1-2; D is possibly TRBD1 (5 bases). This CDR3 is built from 11 residues. V lost 4 bases, J lost 7 bases, and 7 bases lay in between. The germline V gene encodes CDR1 SNHLY and CDR2 FYNNEI.

J is TRBJ2-7 and V is TRBV6-1; D ambiguous. Per the germline V gene, CDR1 is MNHNS and CDR2 is SASEGT. Between the trimmed V and J ends, which lost 1 base and 2 bases, there was a span of 9 bases. The CDR3 extends over 14 amino acids. As DNA, the CDR3 is TGTGCCAGCAGTGAAGGGGGTAGGGCCTACGAGCAGTACTTC. Translating it yields CASSEGGRAYEQYF.

In this sample, this clone turned up once. This sequence joins TRBV5-4 and TRBJ2-3; 9 positions match TRBD2. The CDR3 runs to 14 residues. V dropped 5 bases and J dropped 4; count of bases not matched to a gene: 5. Germline CDR1 is SGHNT and CDR2 is YYREEE (reference sequence). DNA of the CDR3: TGTGCCAGCAGTGCGGGGGGGGTCTCAGATACGCAGTATTTT. Translating it yields CASSAGGVSDTQYF.

For the CDR3, the DNA is TGCGCCAGCAGCTTCGGGACAGGGGGATTGAACACTGAAGCTTTCTTT. Protein: CASSFGTGGLNTEAFF. The V call is TRBV5-1, the J call TRBJ1-1; 11 bases match TRBD1. CDR1 and CDR2 from the germline V gene are SGHRS and YFSETQ. This CDR3 has 16 residues. Unmatched junction bases numbered 3, after V lost 2 bases and J lost 0 bases.

This chain uses TRBV27 with TRBJ1-6; a possible D gene is TRBD1 (6 bases). Trimming stripped 7 bases from V and 7 bases from J, with 17 bases between. Germline assignment: CDR1 MNHEY and CDR2 SMNVEV (reference sequence). The CDR3 contains 15 residues. CDR3 bases: TGTGCCAGCAAACCACAGGGCCCGTTAAATTCACCCCTCCACTTT. The encoded protein is CASKPQGPLNSPLHF.

The genes are TRBV4-1 and TRBJ1-4, with D possibly being TRBD1 (5 bases). The germline CDR1 and CDR2 sequences are MGHRA and YSYEKL. The V end was cut by 0 bases, the J end by 2 bases, with 13 bases between. The CDR3 covers 17 residues. The CDR3 coding sequence is TGCGCCAGCAGCCAAGAAGCCCTCGGGGGGACTAATGAAAAACTGTTTTTT. It codes for CASSQEALGGTNEKLFF.

The chain couples TRBV18 to TRBJ1-3, with 7 bases identical to TRBD1. J lost 4 bases, V lost 6 bases, and 9 bases had no gene match. The CDR3 spans 15 residues. CDR1 and CDR2 from the germline V gene are KGHSH and LQKENI. CDR3 in amino acids: CASSHTGEPGNTIYF. The CDR3 nucleotides are TGTGCCAGCTCGCACACAGGGGAGCCGGGAAACACCATATATTTT.

The chain is built from TRBV4-1 and TRBJ2-5; weak D call: TRBD2 (7 bases). CDR3 length equals 16 residues. CDR1 MGHRA and CDR2 YSYEKL come from the germline V gene. V lost 4 bases to trimming and J lost 5 bases, with 20 bases between them. The CDR3 loop reads CASSPQGRGLTETQYF. In DNA, the CDR3 is TGCGCCAGCAGCCCCCAAGGGCGGGGGCTTACGGAGACCCAGTACTTC.

The chain uses TRBV30 and TRBJ1-2; no reliable D call. CDR3 length: 11 residues. Germline V gene sequence: CDR1 GTSNPN, CDR2 SVGIG (reference sequence). Between the trimmed V and J ends, which lost 4 bases and 0 bases, there was a span of 3 bases. CDR3 sequence reads: CAWKANYGYTF. DNA for the CDR3: TGTGCCTGGAAAGCTAACTATGGCTACACCTTC. The full variable domain, in which reference TRBV30 and TRBJ1-2 provide the parts outside the CDR3, is SQTIHQWPATLVQPVGSPLSLECTVEGTSNPNLYWYRQAAGRGLQLLFYSVGIGQISSEVPQNLSASRPQDRQFILSSKKLLLSDSGFYLCAWKANYGYTFGSGTRLTVV.

The V call is TRBV27, the J call TRBJ2-7; 14 nucleotides match TRBD2. The V gene's germline CDR1 is MNHEY and CDR2 SMNVEV (reference sequence). V shed 4 bases, J shed 4 bases, and the junction held 6 bases outside the gene matches. CDR3 size: 16 residues. In nucleotides, the CDR3 is TGTGCCAGCAGTTCCGGGACTAGCGGGAGTGGGTACGAGCAGTACTTC. As protein: CASSSGTSGSGYEQYF.

This chain links TRBV7-6 with TRBJ1-5; maybe TRBD1 (6 bases). This CDR3 comprises 13 residues. Trimming cost V 1 base and J 7 bases, with 8 bases left between them. The germline V gene encodes CDR1 SGHVS and CDR2 FNYEAQ. The CDR3 DNA is TGTGCCAGCAGCTTAGTAGGGGGACAGCCCCAGCATTTT. Its translation: CASSLVGGQPQHF.

V and J are TRBV30 and TRBJ2-3; TRBD1 matches at 7 bases. Per germline, CDR1 GTSNPN and CDR2 SVGIG (reference sequence). V gave up 4 bases and J gave up 6 bases; unmatched junction bases: 7. This CDR3 has 13 amino acids. CDR3 coding DNA: TGTGCCTGGACCTACAGGGGCTGGGATACGCAGTATTTT. Amino acids: CAWTYRGWDTQYF.

This chain connects TRBV4-1 to TRBJ1-1; perhaps TRBD1 as D (6 bases). V gave up 5 bases and J gave up 5 bases, with 18 bases separating them. This CDR3 has 15 residues. Per germline, CDR1 MGHRA and CDR2 YSYEKL. The CDR3, as DNA: TGCGCCAGCAGCTTACAGGACGGCCAGGGGACTGAAGCTTTCTTT. Encoded protein: CASSLQDGQGTEAFF.

V gene TRBV6-5 combines with J gene TRBJ2-4; tentatively, D is TRBD1 (6 bases). Trimming removed 2 bases from V and 4 bases from J, with 15 bases in between. Germline V gene sequence: CDR1 MNHEY, CDR2 SVGAGI. The CDR3 runs to 16 residues. CDR3 sequence: CASSYGGLNKKNIQYF. CDR3 DNA: TGTGCCAGCAGTTACGGGGGCCTAAACAAAAAAAACATTCAGTACTTC.

The rearrangement uses TRBV6-1 and TRBJ1-5; no clear D. Trimming took off 8 bases at V and 3 bases at J, with 14 bases between the two ends. The CDR3 is made up of 14 amino acids. Germline V CDR1 and CDR2: MNHNS, SASEGT. The DNA for the CDR3 is TGTGCCAGCCGGAATCATGGGTCCAATCAGCCCCAGCATTTT. Its protein is CASRNHGSNQPQHF.

Here the CDR3 DNA reads TGTGCCTGGAGTGTGCTTGGGACAGGGCAACCTGGGGCCAACGTCCTGACTTTC. This gives the protein CAWSVLGTGQPGANVLTF. The chain has TRBV30 and TRBJ2-6, with 9 nucleotides matching TRBD1. CDR1 is GTSNPN, CDR2 SVGIG, per germline (reference sequence). CDR3 length: 18 amino acids. V lost 0 bases to trimming and J lost 2 bases; unmatched junction nucleotides: 8.